This T cell receptor (beta chain) was observed in a study of blood T cell repertoires in COVID-19 (dated by TCRdb to about 2020). Looking at the study overall: The collaborator samples originated in the United States, Italy and Spain and spanned the acute and convalescent phases of COVID-19. The prospective study material was composed of cDNA or gDNA derived from T cells, B-cell-depleted T cells, or PBMCs. Subjects who had been exposed to COVID-19, were actively infected with it, or had recovered from it provided the deeply sampled blood TCRbeta repertoires that made up the dataset. HLA class I and class II types, where available, came from metadata supplied by the sample provider rather than from assay-based typing. Samples came from the ongoing ImmuneRACE study (first 160 participants) plus 1,254 subjects from 6 global collaborators. A freely available public database, intended as a resource for researchers studying the immune response to SARS-CoV-2, is where the repertoires were released. The sample metadata nearly always contained a de-identified subject ID, COVID-19 status, age in years and sex.

Trimming removed 1 base from V and 5 bases from J, leaving 9 bases between the germline ends. For CDR1 and CDR2, the germline V gene lists SGHTA and FQGNSA. The cysteine opens and the phenylalanine closes a CDR3 of 14 amino acids. The CDR3 DNA has 42 bases and is translated from base 1. TCRbeta CDR3 regions were amplified from genomic DNA using the immunoSEQ Assay, a bias-controlled multiplex PCR. For the original study's pipeline: The number of nucleated cells in each sample was estimated from the amplification of reference gene primers within the assay. To quantify the absolute abundance of each unique TCRbeta CDR3 rearrangement, sequence reads were collapsed and filtered. For each sample, productive Simpson clonality was calculated as the square root of Simpson's diversity index across productive rearrangements. The table was pulled from immuneACCESS by TCRdb, which kept in-frame rearrangements only. Such tables lose some clones; where checked, under half of the loss comes from unresolved V genes, and the rest has no known cause. V, J and clone size derive from that table, while D and trimming were established from the DNA sequence. For this sample the table gives fewer than 350,000 clones, of which nearly 90% were detected only once. The ten top clones hold approximately 1.5% of the sample.

With regard to this clone: Its target antigen remains unknown. The record has no base qualities; no much larger clone is one base away.

Participants in the prospective study were enrolled through a virtual design, were aged 18 to 89 years, and lived in approximately 24 United States geographic areas. Cohort assignment in the prospective study relied on participant-reported clinical history from a screening survey and a study questionnaire. Each participant in the prospective study had whole blood, serum and a nasopharyngeal or oropharyngeal swab collected by mobile phlebotomists. Prospective study participants could optionally give additional blood draws and questionnaires over a roughly two-month period. Before DNA extraction, prospective study blood samples were shipped either frozen or at room temperature. Paper-wide results and their limitations: The quantity of clinical and demographic metadata differed by source and by participant and was supplied without curation.

The TCR comes from a woman aged 18-29 years with acute COVID-19. The chain joins TRBV7-2 to TRBJ2-1; the D gene is perhaps TRBD1, from 5 matching bases. Sequencing was carried out using PBMCs or T cells enriched from blood (not recorded which). The DNA sequence follows: TGTGCCAGCAGCTTAGAACAGGTTAACAATGAGCAGTTCTTC. The resulting protein is CASSLEQVNNEQFF.